This T cell receptor beta chain was identified in a study of response to subunit inactivated influenza vaccine. Study-wide results and caveats: It was the authors' suggestion that each seasonal influenza vaccination recruits few new T cells.

This CDR3 contains 14 residues. Germline assignment: CDR1 SGHTA and CDR2 FQGTGA. Trimming stripped 0 bases from V and 2 bases from J, with 6 bases between. TCRdb reprocessed the RT-PCR reads with MiXCR, giving one entry per CDR3 protein. Among roughly 780,000 distinct CDR3 sequences listed, roughly 18% were seen once. As regards this clonotype: Its specificity is unknown.

This sequence was found in a man between 50 and 59 years old who received an inactivated influenza vaccine. The sequences come from PBMCs from blood, collected 5 to 6 days after vaccination. This chain joins TRBV7-3 and TRBJ2-3; tentative D call: TRBD2 (5 bases). The CDR3 DNA sequence: TGTGCCAGCAGCTTAACCGGGGACACAGATACGCAGTATTTT. Its translation is CASSLTGDTDTQYF.